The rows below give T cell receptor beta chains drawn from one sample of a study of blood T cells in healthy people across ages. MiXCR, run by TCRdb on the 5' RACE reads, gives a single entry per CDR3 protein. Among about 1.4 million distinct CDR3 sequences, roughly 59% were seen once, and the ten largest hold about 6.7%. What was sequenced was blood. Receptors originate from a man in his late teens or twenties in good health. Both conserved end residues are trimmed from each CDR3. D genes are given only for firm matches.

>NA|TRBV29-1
SVRGGGGETQY
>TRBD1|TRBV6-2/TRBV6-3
ASSYRDRNEKLF
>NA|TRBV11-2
ASSIRLESRQETQY
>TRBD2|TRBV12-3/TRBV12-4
ASRQREGPSNEQY
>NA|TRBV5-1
ASSVDRNTEAF
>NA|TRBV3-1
ASSQARGATEAF
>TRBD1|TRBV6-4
ASSTDRDTEAF
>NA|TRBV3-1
ASSQEGFHTEAF
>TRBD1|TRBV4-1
ASSPFQGGSNYGYT
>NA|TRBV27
ASSHLSEGNTETF
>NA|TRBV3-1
ASSRITRQVAAEAF
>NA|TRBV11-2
ASSVEGEATEAF
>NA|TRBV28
ASSLFRSTNEKLF
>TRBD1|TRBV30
AWIRGLEQF
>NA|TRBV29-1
SVDRGKYNEQF
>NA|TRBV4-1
ASSQELAGEQY
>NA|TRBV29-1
SVEGGRHYGYT
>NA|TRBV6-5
ASSQTADSYNEQF
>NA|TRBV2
ASKSGGVNYGYT
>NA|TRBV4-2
ASSQRDSGANVLT
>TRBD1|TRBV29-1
SVDNIVDRATYGYT
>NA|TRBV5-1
ASSLEPGVPPETQY
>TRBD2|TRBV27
ASSQTSGMVPDTQY
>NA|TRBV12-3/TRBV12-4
ASSLGVGAVQETQY
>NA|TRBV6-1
ASSERTTLTDTQY
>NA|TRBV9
ASSVTTGQGETQY
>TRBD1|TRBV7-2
ASSLSDRGSYT
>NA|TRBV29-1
SGGQREQF
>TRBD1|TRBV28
ASSQQWDSAKNIQY
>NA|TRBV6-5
ASRGRHNNYGYT
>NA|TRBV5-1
ASSLRWRDDGELF
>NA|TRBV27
AVGTWDGYT
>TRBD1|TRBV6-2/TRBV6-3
ASMLDRAPREQY
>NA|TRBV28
ASSLTSWGETQY
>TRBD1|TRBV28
ASIPGGSSYNSPLH
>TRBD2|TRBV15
ATSKRLAGTIKYNEQF
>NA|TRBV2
ASGETGTEDEQY
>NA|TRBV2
ASNYGDTGELF
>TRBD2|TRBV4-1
ASSQAALAGEEQY
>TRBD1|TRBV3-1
ASSQGPGQGHNEQF
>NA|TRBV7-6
ASSAVATNEKLF
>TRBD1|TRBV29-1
SAQPGTGSYEQY
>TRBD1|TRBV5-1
ASSPPGPGQVTYEQY
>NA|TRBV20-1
SARDDRSGGYT
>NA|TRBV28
ASSLRLRVPQY
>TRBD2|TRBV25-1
ASTSGRVLGEQF
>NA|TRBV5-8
ASSLTWGATEAF